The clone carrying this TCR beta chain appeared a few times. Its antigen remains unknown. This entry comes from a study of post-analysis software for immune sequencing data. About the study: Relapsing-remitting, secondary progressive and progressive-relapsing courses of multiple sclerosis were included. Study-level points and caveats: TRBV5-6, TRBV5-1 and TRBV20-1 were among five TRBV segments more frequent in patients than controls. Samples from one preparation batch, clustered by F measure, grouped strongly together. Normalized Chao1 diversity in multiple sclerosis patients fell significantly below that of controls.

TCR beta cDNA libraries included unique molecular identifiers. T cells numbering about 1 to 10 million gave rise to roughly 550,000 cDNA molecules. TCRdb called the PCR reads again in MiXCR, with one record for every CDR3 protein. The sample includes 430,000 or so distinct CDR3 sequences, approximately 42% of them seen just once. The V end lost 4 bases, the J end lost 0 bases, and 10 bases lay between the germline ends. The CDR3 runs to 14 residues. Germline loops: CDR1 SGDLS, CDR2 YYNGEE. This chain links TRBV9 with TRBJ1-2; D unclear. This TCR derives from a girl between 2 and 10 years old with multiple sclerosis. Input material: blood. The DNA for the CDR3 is TGTGCCAGCAGCACAGAGATTGCTAACTATGGCTACACCTTC. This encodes CASSTEIANYGYTF.